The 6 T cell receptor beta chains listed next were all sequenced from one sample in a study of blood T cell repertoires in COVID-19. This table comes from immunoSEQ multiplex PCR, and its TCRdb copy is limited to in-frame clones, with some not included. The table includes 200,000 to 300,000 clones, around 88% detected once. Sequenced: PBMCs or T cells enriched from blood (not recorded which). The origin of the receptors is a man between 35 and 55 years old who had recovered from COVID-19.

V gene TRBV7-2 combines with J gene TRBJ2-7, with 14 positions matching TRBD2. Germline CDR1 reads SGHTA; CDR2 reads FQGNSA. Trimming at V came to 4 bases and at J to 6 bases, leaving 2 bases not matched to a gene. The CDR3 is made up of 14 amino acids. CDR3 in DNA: TGTGCCAGCAGCTCGGGACTAGCGGGAGCCGAGCAGTACTTC. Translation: CASSSGLAGAEQYF.

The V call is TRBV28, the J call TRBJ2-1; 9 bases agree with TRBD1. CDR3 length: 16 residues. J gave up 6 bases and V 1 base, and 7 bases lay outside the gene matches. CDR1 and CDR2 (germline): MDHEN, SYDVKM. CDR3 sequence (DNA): TGTGCCAGCAGTTTATTCCCGGGACAGGGACTCAATGAGCAGTTCTTC. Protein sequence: CASSLFPGQGLNEQFF.

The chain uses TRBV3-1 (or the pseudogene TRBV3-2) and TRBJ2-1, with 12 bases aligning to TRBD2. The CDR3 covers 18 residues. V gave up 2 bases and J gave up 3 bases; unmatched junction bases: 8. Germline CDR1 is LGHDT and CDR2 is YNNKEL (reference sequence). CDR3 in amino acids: CASSQKDTSGGNYNEQFF. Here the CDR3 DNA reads TGTGCCAGCAGCCAAAAAGATACTAGCGGGGGGAACTACAATGAGCAGTTCTTC.

This CDR3 reads CASRSPGEYTDTQYF. The CDR3 region has the DNA TGTGCCAGCAGGTCTCCAGGGGAGTACACAGATACGCAGTATTTT. The chain employs TRBV2 and TRBJ2-3, with D tentatively TRBD1 (6 bases). CDR1 is SNHLY and CDR2 is FYNNEI in the germline V gene. The V end was cut by 6 bases, the J end by 2 bases, with 15 bases between. This CDR3 comprises 15 residues.

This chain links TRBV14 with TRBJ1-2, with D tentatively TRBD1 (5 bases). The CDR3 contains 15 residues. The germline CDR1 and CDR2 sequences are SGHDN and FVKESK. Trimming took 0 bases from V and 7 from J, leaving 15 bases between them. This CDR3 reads CASSQDLSVGVGYTF. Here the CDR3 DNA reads TGTGCCAGCAGCCAAGATCTTTCGGTAGGGGTTGGCTACACCTTC. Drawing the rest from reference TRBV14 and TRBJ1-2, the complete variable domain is EAGVTQFPSHSVIEKGQTVTLRCDPISGHDNLYWYRRVMGKEIKFLLHFVKESKQDESGMPNNRFLAERTGGTYSTLKVQPAELEDSGVYFCASSQDLSVGVGYTFGSGTRLTVV.

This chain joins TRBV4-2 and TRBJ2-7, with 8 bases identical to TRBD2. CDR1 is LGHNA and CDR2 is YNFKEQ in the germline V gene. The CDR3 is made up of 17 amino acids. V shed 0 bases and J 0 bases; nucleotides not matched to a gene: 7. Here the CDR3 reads CASSQDWSSGYSYEQYF. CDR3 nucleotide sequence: TGTGCCAGCAGCCAAGATTGGTCTAGCGGGTACTCCTACGAGCAGTACTTC.